This TCR beta chain derives from a study of molecular identifiers for immune sequencing clone quantification. TCRdb used MiXCR to reprocess the PCR reads, holding one entry per CDR3 protein. Here the sample spans 60,000 to 70,000 distinct CDR3 sequences, around a sixth being singletons. Naive CD8 library inputs spanned roughly 17,000 to 1,100,000 sorted cells and 10%, 30% or 50% RNA. Naive CD8 T cells were sorted as CD8+CD4-CCR7+CD45RA+. This clonotype occurred many times. Germline CDR1 and CDR2: MGHDK and SYGVNS. Trimming cost V 1 base and J 0 bases, with 10 bases left between them. The CDR3 has 16 amino acids.

The specimen was naive CD8+ T cells from blood, with Jurkat cell RNA spiked in. Stated subset: FACS-sorted CD8+CD4-CCR7+CD45RA+ naive T cells. The V call is TRBV25-1, the J call TRBJ2-1; D is ambiguous. The source of this sequence is a human donor in good health. Some libraries in this study had Jurkat cell RNA spiked in. The CDR3 here is CASSESSPSSYNEQFF. The CDR3 coding sequence is TGTGCCAGCAGTGAATCCAGCCCGAGCTCCTACAATGAGCAGTTCTTC.